The table lists the clone carrying this TCR beta chain with many counts. As yet, its antigen is unknown. The data derive from a study of T-cell memory formation after mild COVID-19. Study summary: Clusters were largely donor specific. Whole-study findings and limits: The study found balanced CD4/CD8 in clones contracting day 15 to 85 and a CD4+ lean in later expanders.

V was shortened by 3 bases and J by 2 bases, with 10 bases between the two germline ends. The CDR3 is made up of 15 amino acids. TCRdb reprocessed the 5' RACE reads with MiXCR, giving one entry per CDR3 protein. The sample holds nearly 250,000 distinct CDR3 sequences, over 15% seen once. The sequenced sample was PBMCs or a T cell subset sorted from them (not recorded which). The chain is built from TRBV12-3 or TRBV12-4 and TRBJ2-2, with D maybe TRBD2 (5 bases). The receptor was isolated from an adult woman who had mild COVID-19 (a few samples of this study predate the infection). Cell type and time point are not known. CDR3 sequence (DNA): TGTGCCAGCAGTTTCGCCGGAGGCAACACCGGGGAGCTGTTTTTT. It is translated as CASSFAGGNTGELFF.